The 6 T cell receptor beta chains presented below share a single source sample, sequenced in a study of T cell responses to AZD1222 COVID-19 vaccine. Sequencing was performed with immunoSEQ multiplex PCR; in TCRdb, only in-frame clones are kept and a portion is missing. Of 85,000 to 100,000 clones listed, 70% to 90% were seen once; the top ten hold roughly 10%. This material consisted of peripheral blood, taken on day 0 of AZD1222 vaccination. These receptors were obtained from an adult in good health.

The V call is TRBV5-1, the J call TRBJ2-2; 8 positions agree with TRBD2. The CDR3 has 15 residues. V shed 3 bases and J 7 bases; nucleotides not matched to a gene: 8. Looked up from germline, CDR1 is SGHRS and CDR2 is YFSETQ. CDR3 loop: CASSSPGTRNGELFF. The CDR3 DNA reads TGCGCCAGCAGCTCTCCCGGGACTAGGAACGGGGAGCTGTTTTTT.

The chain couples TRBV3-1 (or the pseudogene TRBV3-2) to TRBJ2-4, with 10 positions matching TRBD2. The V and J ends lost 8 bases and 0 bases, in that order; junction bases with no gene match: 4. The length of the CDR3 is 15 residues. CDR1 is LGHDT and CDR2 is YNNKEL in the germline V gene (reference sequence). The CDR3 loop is CASGTSELAKNIQYF. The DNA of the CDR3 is TGTGCCAGCGGGACTAGCGAACTAGCCAAAAACATTCAGTACTTC.

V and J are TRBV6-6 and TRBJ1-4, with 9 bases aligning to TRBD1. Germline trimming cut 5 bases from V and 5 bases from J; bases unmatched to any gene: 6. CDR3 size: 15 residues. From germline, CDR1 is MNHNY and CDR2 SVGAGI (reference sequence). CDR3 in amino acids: CASSTPTGGNEKLFF. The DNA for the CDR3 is TGTGCCAGCAGTACCCCGACAGGGGGGAATGAAAAACTGTTTTTT.

The CDR3 protein is CASSRRGRPLHEQFF. The CDR3 coding sequence is TGTGCCAGCAGCCGTAGGGGGAGACCCCTACATGAGCAGTTCTTC. The chain has TRBV5-6 and TRBJ2-1; D is perhaps TRBD1 (6 bases). Germline V gene data show CDR1 as SGHDT and CDR2 as YYEEEE. Trimming stripped 4 bases from V and 8 bases from J, with 19 bases between. The CDR3 runs to 15 residues.

The CDR3 DNA is TGTGCCAGTAGGTTAGCGGGAGGTCCCTACGAGCAGTACTTC. Its protein is CASRLAGGPYEQYF. The chain has TRBV19 and TRBJ2-7, with 10 bases that match TRBD2. Looked up from germline, CDR1 is LNHDA and CDR2 is SQIVND (reference sequence). This CDR3 region has 14 residues. V was pared by 6 bases and J by 2 bases, with 4 bases of the junction left unmatched.

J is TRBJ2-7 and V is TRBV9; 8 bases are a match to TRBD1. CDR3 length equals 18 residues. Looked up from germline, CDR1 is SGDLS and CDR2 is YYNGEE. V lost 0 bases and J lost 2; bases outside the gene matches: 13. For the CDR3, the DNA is TGTGCCAGCAGCGTAGAGTGGGAGGTAGGGACAGGAACCTACGAGCAGTACTTC. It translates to CASSVEWEVGTGTYEQYF.